A single sample gave rise to the 15 T cell receptor beta chains below, sequenced in a study of T cells after yellow fever vaccination (dated by TCRdb to the late 2010s). Libraries were built with 5' RACE. Sequencing was performed on an Illumina HiSeq 2500. TCRdb applied fastp at Q25 and MiXCR to the public reads, then kept only in-frame beta chains. Every distinct CDR3 protein forms one entry, paired with its most common genes and DNA. Present in this sample are a few hundred thousand distinct CDR3 sequences, roughly 9.4% of which were seen just once. The ten largest account for 15% to 20% of the sample. The treatment or condition label for this specimen denotes: live attenuated yellow fever vaccine strain. Sample: PBMCs, taken on the day of the first yellow fever vaccination. Receptors originate from a man younger than 30 who received the YFV17D yellow fever vaccine.

This clonotype was seen a handful of times. This chain joins TRBV20-1 and TRBJ2-5, with D possibly TRBD2 on 6 matching bases. V was shortened by 3 bases and J by 5 bases, with 16 bases between the two germline ends. The CDR3 has 14 amino acids. The germline V gene has CDR1 DFQATT and CDR2 SNEGSKA (reference sequence). The DNA for the CDR3 is TGCAGTGCTAGGGGGACTCCCCCCAGGGAGACCCAGTACTTC. Translated, it gives CSARGTPPRETQYF.

In its sample, this clonotype was seen many times. The gene calls are TRBV12-3 or TRBV12-4 and TRBJ2-1; D may be TRBD2 (5 bases). The CDR3 runs to 12 residues. V dropped 7 bases and J dropped 7 bases, with 11 bases sitting between them. CDR3 residues: CASTPDSNEQFF. The CDR3 DNA follows: TGTGCCAGCACCCCGGACTCGAATGAGCAGTTCTTC.

V usage is TRBV6-5 and J usage is TRBJ2-7; D call uncertain. The CDR3 length is 14 residues. CDR1 is MNHEY, CDR2 SVGAGI, per germline. Trimming cost V 7 bases and J 3 bases, with 16 bases left between them. CDR3 coding DNA: TGTGCCAGCATTCCCTCGGGCCCACTCTACGAGCAGTACGTC. Residues: CASIPSGPLYEQYV.

This clonotype has more than one count but fewer than ten. This chain uses TRBV5-5 with TRBJ1-1, with D unresolved. V lost 1 base to trimming and J lost 6 bases, with 13 bases between them. The CDR3 sequence is 14 residues long. Germline lookup yields CDR1 SGHKS and CDR2 YYEKEE (reference sequence). The CDR3 DNA reads TGTGCCAGCAGCTTGCTACTAGATATGGCTGAAGCTTTCTTT. It is translated as CASSLLLDMAEAFF. Supplemented by reference TRBV5-5 and TRBJ1-1, the full variable domain reads DAGVTQSPTHLIKTRGQQVTLRCSPISGHKSVSWYQQVLGQGPQFIFQYYEKEERGRGNFPDRFSARQFPNYSSELNVNALLLGDSALYLCASSLLLDMAEAFFGQGTRLTVV.

This clonotype was observed many times. This sequence joins TRBV6-5 and TRBJ1-5; TRBD1 matches at 10 bases. The germline gives CDR1 MNHEY, CDR2 SVGAGI. Trimming removed 2 bases from V and 6 bases from J; junction bases left unmatched: 1. The length of the CDR3 is 14 residues. CDR3 loop: CASSYGQGGQPQHF. The CDR3 DNA reads as TGTGCCAGCAGTTACGGACAGGGGGGTCAGCCCCAGCATTTT.

Here the CDR3 DNA reads TGTGCCATCAGTGAATCCGGGGGCCTTAATGAAAAACTGTTTTTT. Translation gives CAISESGGLNEKLFF. The chain recombines TRBV10-3 with TRBJ1-4; TRBD1 is a possible D gene (6 bases). V was clipped by 3 bases and J by 4 bases, with 12 bases between them. The CDR3 spans 15 residues. Germline CDR1 is ENHRY and CDR2 is SYGVKD.

This clonotype was observed a few times. The chain has TRBV6-1 and TRBJ1-1, with 7 bases aligning to TRBD1. Germline values: CDR1 MNHNS, CDR2 SASEGT. Germline trimming cut 6 bases from V and 5 bases from J; bases unmatched to any gene: 9. The length of the CDR3 is 14 residues. CDR3 sequence reads: CASSSIRGRTEAFF. In nucleotides, the CDR3 is TGTGCCAGCAGCTCGATCAGGGGGAGGACTGAAGCTTTCTTT.

A few counts support this clonotype. The chain carries TRBV7-8 and TRBJ2-7, with D possibly TRBD1 on 6 matching bases. V lost 1 base, J lost 6 bases, and 19 bases lay in between. The CDR3 is made up of 16 amino acids. The germline V gene has CDR1 SGHVS and CDR2 FQNEAQ. The chain's CDR3 is CASSLVGGHNPAEQYV. The CDR3 DNA reads TGTGCCAGCAGCTTAGTTGGGGGCCACAACCCGGCCGAGCAGTACGTC.

The genes are TRBV24-1 and TRBJ1-5; weak D call: TRBD1 (6 bases). CDR3 size: 16 residues. The V gene lost 5 bases and the J gene lost 5 bases, with 18 bases spanning the gap. Germline CDR1 KGHDR, CDR2 SFDVKD. The CDR3 loop is CATSGGGQGTHQPQHF. CDR3 DNA sequence: TGTGCCACCAGTGGGGGGGGGCAGGGGACTCATCAGCCCCAGCATTTT.

The J gene is TRBJ2-7, the V gene TRBV27; D may correspond to TRBD1 or TRBD2 (6 bases each). The germline CDR1 and CDR2 sequences are MNHEY and SMNVEV (reference sequence). CDR3 length: 16 residues. The V and J ends lost 3 bases and 6 bases respectively, with 21 bases between them. CDR3 in amino acids: CASSLRRGNYSPEQYF. As DNA, the CDR3 is TGTGCCAGCAGTTTGCGGAGGGGGAATTACTCCCCCGAGCAGTACTTC.

The rearrangement links TRBV9 to TRBJ1-2; TRBD1 is a possible D gene (6 bases). CDR1 is SGDLS, CDR2 YYNGEE, per germline. The CDR3 extends over 15 amino acids. V was trimmed by 3 bases and J by 3 bases, leaving 15 bases between them. CDR3 amino acids: CASSATWTAYYGYTF. Written as DNA, the CDR3 is TGTGCCAGCAGCGCAACCTGGACAGCTTACTATGGCTACACCTTC.

The J gene is TRBJ2-5, the V gene TRBV29-1; 11 nucleotides match TRBD2. The length of the CDR3 is 16 residues. Germline CDR1 is SQVTM and CDR2 is ANQGSEA. Losses at the gene ends were 4 bases for V and 4 bases for J; bases not matched to a gene: 11. In DNA, the CDR3 is TGCAGCGTTGGCGGAACTAGCGGGGGAATCCGAGAGACCCAGTACTTC. This sequence encodes CSVGGTSGGIRETQYF.

This chain links TRBV5-4 with TRBJ1-1; D may be TRBD1 (5 bases). Germline V gene data show CDR1 as SGHNT and CDR2 as YYREEE (reference sequence). This CDR3 contains 13 residues. The V gene lost 4 bases and the J gene lost 7 bases, with 14 bases spanning the gap. The CDR3 DNA is TGTGCCAGCAGCCATCCCCCGGGGGTTGAAGCTTTCTTT. Residues: CASSHPPGVEAFF.

This clonotype was picked up a small number of times. The genes are TRBV6-1 and TRBJ2-5; TRBD1 might be the D (6 bases). Germline V gene data show CDR1 as MNHNS and CDR2 as SASEGT. The V gene lost 6 bases and the J gene lost 1 base, with 15 bases spanning the gap. This CDR3 contains 15 residues. The CDR3 sequence: CASSLFGGPQETQYF. DNA of the CDR3: TGTGCCAGCAGCCTCTTTGGGGGCCCCCAAGAGACCCAGTACTTC.

This clonotype was counted at least ten times. The chain couples TRBV5-1 to TRBJ2-3; the D is unclear. The CDR3 loop spans 15 amino acids. V dropped 0 bases and J dropped 2 bases, with 10 bases sitting between them. CDR1 and CDR2 (germline): SGHRS, YFSETQ. CDR3 sequence: CASSLGLGYTDTQYF. In nucleotides, the CDR3 is TGCGCCAGCAGCTTGGGCTTAGGATACACAGATACGCAGTATTTT.